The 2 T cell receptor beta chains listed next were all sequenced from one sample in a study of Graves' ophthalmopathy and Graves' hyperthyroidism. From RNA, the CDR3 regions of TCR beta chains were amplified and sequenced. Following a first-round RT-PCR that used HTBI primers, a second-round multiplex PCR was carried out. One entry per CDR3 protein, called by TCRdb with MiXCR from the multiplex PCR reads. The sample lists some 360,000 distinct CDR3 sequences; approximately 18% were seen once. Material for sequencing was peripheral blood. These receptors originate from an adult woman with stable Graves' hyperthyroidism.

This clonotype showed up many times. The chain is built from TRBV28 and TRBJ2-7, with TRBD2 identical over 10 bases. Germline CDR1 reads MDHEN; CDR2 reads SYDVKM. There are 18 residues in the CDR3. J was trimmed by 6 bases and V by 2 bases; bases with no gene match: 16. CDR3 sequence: CASSLIPLAGGKIREQYF. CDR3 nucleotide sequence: TGTGCCAGCAGTTTAATTCCTTTAGCGGGAGGAAAGATACGCGAGCAGTACTTC. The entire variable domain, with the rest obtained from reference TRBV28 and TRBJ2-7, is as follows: DVKVTQSSRYLVKRTGEKVFLECVQDMDHENMFWYRQDPGLGLRLIYFSYDVKMKEKGDIPEGYSVSREKKERFSLILESASTNQTSMYLCASSLIPLAGGKIREQYFGPGTRLTVT.

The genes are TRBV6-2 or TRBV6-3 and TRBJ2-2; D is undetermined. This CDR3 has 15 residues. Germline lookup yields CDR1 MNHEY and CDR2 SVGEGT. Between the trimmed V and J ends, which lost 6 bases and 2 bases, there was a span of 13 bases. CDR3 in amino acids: CASSVLALNTGELFF. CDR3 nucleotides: TGTGCCAGCAGCGTCCTCGCCCTCAACACCGGGGAGCTGTTTTTT.